This is a list of T cell receptor beta chains from one sample in a study of cytotoxic CD8 clonotypes in ibrutinib-treated CLL. Sequencing was performed with immunoSEQ multiplex PCR; in TCRdb, only in-frame clones are kept and a portion is missing. The sample yields about 160,000 clones, 81% seen once. The input for sequencing was PBMCs, taken after 12 months of ibrutinib treatment. The source of these receptors is a human donor with chronic lymphocytic leukemia. The CDR3 runs from the conserved cysteine through the conserved F or W. D genes are given only for firm matches. Clone size is stated in some rows and not others, as once, few, many or a class when expanded.

clone_size,j_call,d_call,v_call,cdr3_aa,cdr3_nt
.,TRBJ1-1,TRBD1,TRBV18,CASSPTTIDRDTEAFF,TGTGCCAGCTCCCCTACGACAATCGACAGGGACACTGAAGCTTTCTTT
.,TRBJ1-4,.,TRBV12-1,CASSLRSSTNEKLFF,TGTGCCAGCAGCTTACGTTCATCAACTAATGAAAAACTGTTTTTT
once,TRBJ2-7,TRBD1,TRBV4-1,CASSNIRDRGLHEQYF,TGCGCCAGCAGCAATATCCGGGACAGGGGTCTTCACGAGCAGTACTTC
.,TRBJ2-3,TRBD2,TRBV19,CASSIPTSGRPDTQYF,TGTGCCAGTAGTATACCGACTAGCGGGAGACCAGATACGCAGTATTTT
few,TRBJ2-2,.,TRBV6-7,CAPHRTPNTGELFF,TGTGCCCCTCACCGGACACCGAACACCGGGGAGCTGTTTTTT
.,TRBJ1-1,.,TRBV5-8,CASRYSRNTEAFF,TGTGCCAGCAGGTATAGTCGAAACACTGAAGCTTTCTTT
few,TRBJ2-3,.,TRBV9,CASSVDREADTQYF,TGTGCCAGCAGCGTTGACAGGGAGGCAGATACGCAGTATTTT
.,TRBJ1-6,TRBD1,TRBV6-5,CASRTTGTGESPLHF,TGTGCCAGCAGGACGACAGGGACTGGAGAGTCACCCCTCCACTTT
.,TRBJ1-2,.,TRBV7-2,CASSLVVKPNYGYTF,TGTGCCAGCAGCTTAGTAGTGAAACCTAACTATGGCTACACCTTC
.,TRBJ2-7,.,TRBV27,CASSLSGLYEQYF,TGTGCCAGCAGTTTGTCTGGCCTCTACGAGCAGTACTTC
few,TRBJ2-7,TRBD1,TRBV7-9,CASSSGTDPYEQYF,TGTGCCAGCAGCTCCGGGACAGACCCATACGAGCAGTACTTC
.,TRBJ1-5,.,TRBV21-1,CASSTPSGDRVGQPQHF,TGTGCCAGCAGCACCCCTTCGGGTGACAGGGTTGGGCAGCCCCAGCATTTT
.,TRBJ2-3,.,TRBV7-2,CASSLAGLTDTQYF,TGTGCCAGCAGCTTAGCGGGGCTCACAGATACGCAGTATTTT
.,TRBJ1-1,.,TRBV7-9,CASSPRDPSRQAFF,TGTGCCAGCAGCCCCCGGGACCCCTCCAGGCAAGCTTTCTTT
.,TRBJ2-5,.,TRBV27,CASSSPFGGRETQYF,TGTGCCAGCAGTTCCCCTTTTGGGGGCCGAGAGACCCAGTACTTC
few,TRBJ2-2,.,TRBV5-4,CASSLAERTQTGELFF,TGTGCCAGCAGCTTGGCCGAAAGGACACAGACCGGGGAGCTGTTTTTT
.,TRBJ2-7,TRBD2,TRBV10-3,CAISREEGRSYEQYF,TGTGCCATCAGCCGGGAGGAAGGACGGAGCTACGAGCAGTACTTC